A selection of T cell receptor beta chains follows, all from one sample in a study of blood T cells in healthy people across ages. One entry per CDR3 protein results from TCRdb running MiXCR on the 5' RACE reads. The sample holds about 970,000 distinct CDR3 sequences, about 53% seen once. The sample comprised blood. The source of these receptors is a woman between 55 and 75 years old in good health. Both conserved end residues are part of each CDR3. The order of the fields is V gene, clone size, D gene, J gene, CDR3 DNA, CDR3 protein. D genes are given only for firm matches. Part of the rows lack a size; the others show once, few, many or a class for expanded clones.

>TRBV7-3|NA|NA|TRBJ2-2
TGTGCCAGCAGATTAAGCGGTACGGGTTGGACCGGGGAGCTGTTTTTT
CASRLSGTGWTGELFF
>TRBV29-1|NA|TRBD2|TRBJ2-1
TGCAGCGTCGATAGCGGGAATGAGCAGTTCTTC
CSVDSGNEQFF
>TRBV5-1|NA|TRBD2|TRBJ2-7
TGCGCCAGCAGCCCGGGAGGGACTAGTATCAACGGGCAGTACTTC
CASSPGGTSINGQYF
>TRBV28|few|NA|TRBJ2-1
TGTGCCAGCACTCCCATTGGCGGGATGGATTACAATGAGCAGTTCTTC
CASTPIGGMDYNEQFF
>TRBV27|NA|NA|TRBJ2-5
TGTGCCAGCAGTGTGGCCCCATCTTCCCAACGTGAGACCCAGTACTTC
CASSVAPSSQRETQYF
>TRBV27|NA|NA|TRBJ2-3
TGTGCCAGCAGTTTGGGGGCGGTTAGCGACGGACCCACAGATACGCAGTATTTT
CASSLGAVSDGPTDTQYF
>TRBV7-2|NA|NA|TRBJ2-7
TGTGCCAGCAGCTTATCAGGGACGTACTACGAGCAGTACTTC
CASSLSGTYYEQYF
>TRBV7-2|few|NA|TRBJ2-1
TGTGCCAGCAGCCGGAAAGCGGGCAATGAGCAGTTCTTC
CASSRKAGNEQFF
>TRBV10-2|few|TRBD1|TRBJ1-5
TGCGCCAGCAGGGACAGGGCTTCTCAGCCCCAGCATTTT
CASRDRASQPQHF
>TRBV28|once|NA|TRBJ2-7
TGTGCCAGCAGTTCGGGAACAGACAGTCCCTACGAGCAGTACTTC
CASSSGTDSPYEQYF
>TRBV7-8|NA|NA|TRBJ2-6
TGTGCCAGCAGCTTTCTTTTGCACTCTGGGGCCAACGTCCTGACTTTC
CASSFLLHSGANVLTF
>TRBV29-1|few|NA|TRBJ2-3
TGCAGCGTTGAAGAGGCGGGCACAGATACGCAGTATTTT
CSVEEAGTDTQYF
>TRBV6-2/TRBV6-3|NA|TRBD2|TRBJ2-5
TGTGCCAGCAGCAAACCCGGGCTAGCGGCCGTAGAGACCCAGTACTTC
CASSKPGLAAVETQYF
>TRBV10-3|few|NA|TRBJ2-1
TGTGCCATCAGTGAGTCGATGTCGGCCCATGAGCAGTTCTTC
CAISESMSAHEQFF
>TRBV21-1|NA|NA|TRBJ2-1
TGTGCCAGCATGACCAGTCCAGGGGATTTCTACAATGAGCAGTTCTTC
CASMTSPGDFYNEQFF
>TRBV20-1|NA|NA|TRBJ2-1
TGCAGTGCTAGAGGGTACTCTAACAATGAGCAGTTCTTC
CSARGYSNNEQFF
>TRBV3-1|NA|NA|TRBJ2-1
TGTGCCAGCAGCCAAGGTTGGGCCTACGCTAAAACGTACAATGAGCAGTTCTTC
CASSQGWAYAKTYNEQFF
>TRBV2|NA|NA|TRBJ1-4
TGTGCCACGCGCAGAGATACTAATGAAAAACTGTTTTTT
CATRRDTNEKLFF
>TRBV7-2|few|NA|TRBJ2-7
TGTGCCAGCAGCCTCCACCCGAGCTCCTACGAGCAGTACTTC
CASSLHPSSYEQYF
>TRBV6-2/TRBV6-3|NA|NA|TRBJ1-1
TGTGCCAGCAGTTACGGGGGTACGAACACTGAAGCTTTCTTT
CASSYGGTNTEAFF
>TRBV28|NA|TRBD2|TRBJ2-5
TGTGCCAGCAGTGGGTGGGGGCTAGCGGGAGCTGAGACCCAGTACTTC
CASSGWGLAGAETQYF
>TRBV7-2|NA|NA|TRBJ2-3
TGTGCCAGCAGCTTCCGGGACCCCGGGTCTCTCACAGATACGCAGTATTTT
CASSFRDPGSLTDTQYF
>TRBV5-1|NA|TRBD1|TRBJ2-1
TGCGCCAGCAGCTTGGTGGACAGGGATAATGGCGAGCAGTTCTTC
CASSLVDRDNGEQFF
>TRBV7-2|NA|NA|TRBJ2-7
TGTGCCAGCAGCTTGGGGCCGTCGAGCTCCTACAATGAGCAGTACTTC
CASSLGPSSSYNEQYF
>TRBV5-1|NA|NA|TRBJ2-5
TGCGCCAGCAGCTTGGAAGGTAGCGGGCCCTCCGGGGACAATGAGCAGTACTTC
CASSLEGSGPSGDNEQYF
>TRBV7-9|NA|NA|TRBJ2-5
TGTGCCAGCAGCTTTGTGGGTGTTAGAGAGACCCAGTACTTC
CASSFVGVRETQYF
>TRBV20-1|NA|NA|TRBJ2-2
TGCAGTGCTAGGGAAGGGTACAGGTACACCGGGGAGCTGTTTTTT
CSAREGYRYTGELFF
>TRBV6-1|NA|NA|TRBJ2-1
TGTGCCAGCAGTGAATTCGATAAGTACAATGAGCAGTTCTTC
CASSEFDKYNEQFF
>TRBV5-1|NA|TRBD2|TRBJ2-7
TGCGCCAGCAGCGCGGGGGTCTCCGACTACGAGCAGTACTTC
CASSAGVSDYEQYF
>TRBV29-1|few|NA|TRBJ2-7
TGCAGCGTTGGCGTAGGACGATGGGACGAGCAGTACTTC
CSVGVGRWDEQYF
>TRBV20-1|NA|NA|TRBJ2-1
TGCAGTGCTAGACCCCGGACGTACAATGAGCAGTTCTTC
CSARPRTYNEQFF
>TRBV20-1|NA|NA|TRBJ2-6
TGCAGTGCTCTCGGGTCTGGGGCCAACGTCCTGACTTTT
CSALGSGANVLTF
>TRBV20-1|few|NA|TRBJ2-1
TGCAGTGCTAGAGCAGCGACAGGCTCCTACAATGAGCAGTTCTTC
CSARAATGSYNEQFF
>TRBV29-1|many|NA|TRBJ2-5
TGCAGCGTAGAGACCCAGTACTTC
CSVETQYF
>TRBV6-1|once|TRBD2|TRBJ2-7
TGTGCCAGCAGCGCCATGAGCGGGAGGGTCTACGAGCAGTACTTC
CASSAMSGRVYEQYF
>TRBV20-1|NA|TRBD2|TRBJ2-4
TGCAGTGGAGTCGGGAGGCTGGGCAAAAACATTCAGTACTTC
CSGVGRLGKNIQYF
>TRBV27|NA|TRBD1|TRBJ1-4
TGTGCCAGCAGGGGCCTGGGACAGGGAGAGATCGAAAAACTGTTTTTT
CASRGLGQGEIEKLFF
>TRBV2|few|TRBD2|TRBJ2-7
TGTGCCAGCAGTGAGGTACTAGGCGGGAGTCTTCTTACGAGCTCCTACGAGCAGTACTTC
CASSEVLGGSLLTSSYEQYF
>TRBV2|NA|NA|TRBJ2-5
TGTGCCAGCAGTTCCCCCCCCCCTGCGGCCCAGTACTTC
CASSSPPPAAQYF
>TRBV29-1|NA|NA|TRBJ2-1
TGCAGCGTTGTTTCTCAGGTAGCCGGTTGGCAGTTCTTC
CSVVSQVAGWQFF
>TRBV7-2|NA|NA|TRBJ2-3
TGTGCCAGCAGCTTAGAGTACAGCGGTGGGCTTAGCACAGATACGCAGTATTTT
CASSLEYSGGLSTDTQYF
>TRBV7-9|NA|NA|TRBJ2-7
TGTGCCAGCAGGTTGGTAGGGGGAGACGAGCAGTACTTC
CASRLVGGDEQYF
>TRBV28|few|TRBD1|TRBJ2-3
TGTGCCAGCAGTTTAGTTAGGGGGCGGGTCACAGATACGCAGTATTTT
CASSLVRGRVTDTQYF
>TRBV20-1|NA|NA|TRBJ1-1
TGCAGTGCTCCAGGGGATACCCACGAACCCACTGAAGCTTTCTTT
CSAPGDTHEPTEAFF
>TRBV5-5|once|TRBD2|TRBJ2-2
TGTGCCAGCAGCCACACACTCGGACTAGCGGTGAACACCGGGGAGCTGTTTTTT
CASSHTLGLAVNTGELFF
>TRBV7-9|NA|NA|TRBJ2-1
TGTGCCAGCAGCTTAGCGCTCTCGACTATGAGGTACGAGGGGCACAATGAGCAGTTCTTC
CASSLALSTMRYEGHNEQFF